Below are 24 T cell receptor beta chains sequenced from a single sample in a study of T cell clonality in common variable immunodeficiency. Repertoires were generated with immunoSEQ multiplex PCR, while TCRdb's copy carries only in-frame clones and drops some. This sample carries 25,000 to 30,000 clones and no singletons, and 3.2% goes to the top ten. Study outcomes and limitations: Common variable immunodeficiency TCR beta sequences reportedly had fewer deletions and N-nucleotide insertions.

No antigen has been assigned to these receptors. Sequenced material: peripheral blood mononuclear cells. These receptors all stem from a human donor with common variable immunodeficiency.

The table lists this clone with many counts. The read stops 3 residues short of the end of the CDR3; the missing end is completed from the germline J gene. This chain uses TRBV10-3 with TRBJ1-5; possible D gene TRBD1, 6 bases. Trimming took off 3 bases at V and 4 bases at J, with 13 bases between the two ends. Germline lookup yields CDR1 ENHRY and CDR2 SYGVKD. The CDR3 runs to 15 residues. CDR3 sequence: CAISDSGEFNQPQHF. The covered CDR3 bases are TGTGCCATCAGTGATTCAGGGGAATTTAATCAGCCC.

This clone turned up a few times. The read falls 3 residues short of the CDR3 end, and the missing part is taken from the germline J gene. This chain joins TRBV11-2 and TRBJ1-6; 8 bases fit TRBD1. J was trimmed by 10 bases and V by 2 bases; bases with no gene match: 4. The V gene's germline CDR1 is SGHAT and CDR2 FQNNGV. The CDR3 is 14 amino acids. Incomplete CDR3 DNA: TGTGCCAGCAGCTTAAACAGGGGGGACTCACCC. Amino acids: CASSLNRGDSP. The entire CDR3 sequence reads CASSLNRGDSPLHF.

Of note for this clone: The CDR3 is cut off 3 residues early in the read; its end comes from the germline J gene. The chain carries TRBV2 and TRBJ2-7; 8 nucleotides match TRBD1. The CDR3 contains 14 residues. The V and J ends lost 7 bases and 1 base, in that order; junction bases with no gene match: 6. Looked up from germline, CDR1 is SNHLY and CDR2 is FYNNEI. The part of the CDR3 DNA that was read is TGTGCCAGCATGGCCGGACAGGGATCCTACGAG. This encodes CASMAGQGSYE. The whole CDR3 is CASMAGQGSYEQYF.

This clone was observed many times. The read comes to an end 3 residues before the CDR3 does, leaving the germline J gene to fill in the end. This rearrangement joins TRBV18 to TRBJ2-3; the D is unclear. Germline values: CDR1 KGHSH, CDR2 LQKENI. This CDR3 region has 14 residues. V was pared by 0 bases and J by 6 bases, with 10 bases between. The CDR3 spells CASSPPSSADTQYF. The CDR3 DNA, read in part, is TGTGCCAGCTCACCACCTTCAAGTGCGGATACG.

This clone was seen at least ten times. The read halts 3 residues ahead of the CDR3 end, with the missing end drawn from the germline J gene. The J gene is TRBJ1-2, the V gene TRBV10-3; 7 bases map to TRBD1. Germline V CDR1 and CDR2: ENHRY, SYGVKD. The J segment lost 5 bases and the V segment lost 0 bases, leaving 6 bases of the junction unmatched. The CDR3 consists of 15 residues. This chain's CDR3 is CAISESKGAEYGYTF. The covered CDR3 bases are TGTGCCATCAGTGAGTCGAAGGGGGCGGAGTATGGC.

This clone was counted only a few times. The DNA ends 3 residues before the CDR3 does, and the rest of the CDR3 is filled in from the germline J gene. This chain connects TRBV2 to TRBJ1-6, with D possibly matching TRBD1 (6 bases). From germline, CDR1 is SNHLY and CDR2 FYNNEI. V was trimmed by 7 bases and J by 12 bases, leaving 16 bases between them. This CDR3 has 13 residues. The DNA read from the CDR3 is TGTGCCAGCATCCGGGGGGCGCTAGGACCC. It translates to CASIRGALGP. The entire CDR3 reads CASIRGALGPLHF. The full variable domain, rest sourced from reference TRBV2 and TRBJ1-6, is EPEVTQTPSHQVTQMGQEVILRCVPISNHLYFYWYRQILGQKVEFLVSFYNNEISEKSEIFDDQFSVERPDGSNFTLKIRSTKLEDSAMYFCASIRGALGPLHFGNGTRLTVT.

This clone was picked up a small number of times. Coverage ceases 3 residues before the CDR3 finishes, and the germline J gene fills in the end. The rearrangement links TRBV20-1 to TRBJ1-1, with 9 bases that match TRBD1. This CDR3 region has 21 residues. After removal of 1 base from V and 3 bases from J, the junction contained 24 bases not matched to a gene. In germline, CDR1 is DFQATT, CDR2 SNEGSKA (reference sequence). The CDR3 DNA, read in part, is TGCAGTGCTAGAGCGATGATCGGGTCGGGACAGGGTCTTCGGTCTTACACTGAA. Translated: CSARAMIGSGQGLRSYTE. The entire CDR3 protein reads CSARAMIGSGQGLRSYTEAFF.

This clone was seen many times. The sequence runs out 3 residues before the end of the CDR3; the remainder is reconstructed from the germline J gene. The chain has TRBV20-1 and TRBJ2-1; 15 bases are a match to TRBD2. Germline CDR1 DFQATT, CDR2 SNEGSKA (reference sequence). The CDR3 sequence is 16 residues long. After removal of 3 bases from V and 0 bases from J, the junction contained 0 bases not matched to a gene. CDR3 in amino acids: CSARGLAGGSYNEQFF. CDR3 DNA, as far as it was read: TGCAGTGCTAGGGGACTAGCGGGAGGCTCCTACAATGAG.

About this clone itself: The read ends 3 residues early relative to the CDR3; the germline J gene fills the gap. V gene TRBV7-9 combines with J gene TRBJ2-7, with 7 bases fitting TRBD1. The CDR3 spans 13 residues. The ends lost 5 bases at V and 6 bases at J; junction bases unmatched: 7. Germline assignment: CDR1 SEHNR and CDR2 FQNEAQ (reference sequence). The CDR3 region is CASSPGTVFEQYF. The part of the CDR3 DNA that was read is TGTGCCAGCAGCCCCGGGACAGTCTTCGAG.

On this clone itself: The sequence runs out 3 residues before the end of the CDR3; the remainder is reconstructed from the germline J gene. This chain links TRBV29-1 with TRBJ2-1; D is unresolved. V was shortened by 4 bases and J by 5 bases, with 18 bases between the two germline ends. The CDR3 runs to 15 residues. CDR1 is SQVTM and CDR2 is ANQGSEA in the germline V gene. The sequenced part of the CDR3 DNA is TGCAGCGTTGGCAGGCCGAACGAGAAAAACAATGAG. This codes for CSVGRPNEKNNE. The CDR3 as a whole reads CSVGRPNEKNNEQFF.

This clone was observed many times. The read falls 3 residues short of the CDR3 end, and the missing part is taken from the germline J gene. The chain combines TRBV7-8 with TRBJ2-2; 7 positions agree with TRBD1. This CDR3 has 15 amino acids. In germline, CDR1 is SGHVS, CDR2 FQNEAQ. V dropped 8 bases and J dropped 0; count of bases not matched to a gene: 6. CDR3 protein: CASSRDRANTGELFF. The CDR3 bases that were read are TGTGCCAGCTCACGGGACAGAGCGAACACCGGGGAG. The variable domain in full, completed from reference TRBV7-8 and TRBJ2-2, reads GAGVSQSPRYKVAKRGQDVALRCDPISGHVSLFWYQQALGQGPEFLTYFQNEAQLDKSGLPSDRFFAERPEGSVSTLKIQRTQQEDSAVYLCASSRDRANTGELFFGEGSRLTVL.

This clone was recorded at least ten times. The read comes to an end 3 residues before the CDR3 does, leaving the germline J gene to fill in the end. The chain combines TRBV7-3 with TRBJ2-7; weak D call: TRBD2 (6 bases). Trimming took off 5 bases at V and 0 bases at J, with 17 bases between the two ends. The CDR3 length is 16 residues. The germline V gene has CDR1 SGHTA and CDR2 FQGTGA. The CDR3 bases that were read are TGTGCCAGCAGCCCCGGGAGCGGGTTTAGCTCCTACGAG. Residues: CASSPGSGFSSYE. The entire CDR3 sequence reads CASSPGSGFSSYEQYF.

Many counts were recorded for this clone. The CDR3 end lies 3 residues beyond the end of the read and is filled in from the germline J gene. The rearrangement joins TRBV20-1 to TRBJ2-7, with TRBD1 matching 9 bases. CDR1 and CDR2 (germline): DFQATT, SNEGSKA (reference sequence). The CDR3 consists of 15 residues. The J segment lost 3 bases and the V segment lost 0 bases, leaving 6 bases of the junction unmatched. The CDR3 loop is CSARDSGTGYYEQYF. Incomplete CDR3 DNA: TGCAGTGCTAGAGATTCCGGGACAGGGTACTACGAG.

At least ten counts were recorded for this clone. The CDR3 extends 3 residues past the end of the read, so its final part is completed from the germline J gene. J is TRBJ2-2 and V is TRBV18; 10 nucleotides agree with TRBD1. V lost 0 bases, J lost 3 bases, and 1 base stayed unmatched. The CDR3 is 16 residues long. Germline V gene data show CDR1 as KGHSH and CDR2 as LQKENI. Here the CDR3 reads CASSPPGTGDTGELFF. CDR3 DNA, as far as it was read: TGTGCCAGCTCACCACCCGGGACAGGGGACACCGGGGAG. The complete variable domain, with remaining parts taken from reference TRBV18 and TRBJ2-2, reads NAGVMQNPRHLVRRRGQEARLRCSPMKGHSHVYWYRQLPEEGLKFMVYLQKENIIDESGMPKERFSAEFPKEGPSILRIQQVVRGDSAAYFCASSPPGTGDTGELFFGEGSRLTVL.

This clone showed up many times. With the read ending 3 residues before the CDR3 end, the germline J gene is used to fill in that end. This chain joins TRBV12-3 or TRBV12-4 and TRBJ2-1, with TRBD1 matching over 7 bases. This CDR3 has 12 residues. Trimming took 5 bases from V and 7 from J; bases not matched to a gene: 2. Partial CDR3 DNA: TGTGCCAGCAGTCTACAGGGGAATGAG. Encoded protein: CASSLQGNE. The entire CDR3 protein is CASSLQGNEQFF.

This clone has a count of ten or more. The read ends 3 residues before the CDR3 terminus; that terminus is restored from the germline J gene. This rearrangement joins TRBV2 to TRBJ2-1, with 8 bases fitting TRBD1. The germline V gene has CDR1 SNHLY and CDR2 FYNNEI. The CDR3 is 15 residues long. The ends lost 4 bases at V and 6 bases at J; junction bases unmatched: 8. The sequenced CDR3 bases are TGTGCCAGCAGTGGGGGGGACAGGCAATCCAATGAG. Its protein is CASSGGDRQSNE. The full CDR3 sequence reads CASSGGDRQSNEQFF.

In its sample, this clone was seen many times. Read coverage stops 3 residues before the CDR3 terminus; the germline J gene supplies the remainder. V gene TRBV2 combines with J gene TRBJ2-3; 9 bases match TRBD1. The CDR3 covers 15 residues. Germline CDR1 SNHLY, CDR2 FYNNEI. Trimming at V came to 7 bases and at J to 0 bases, leaving 5 bases not matched to a gene. The DNA read from the CDR3 is TGTGCCAGCATTGGACAGGGGATTAGCACAGATACG. Protein sequence: CASIGQGISTDT. The entire CDR3 protein reads CASIGQGISTDTQYF.

This clone has ten or more counts. The read terminates 3 residues before the CDR3 end, so the remaining end is supplied by the germline J gene. The J gene is TRBJ2-2, the V gene TRBV5-1; 8 bases match TRBD1. The CDR3 totals 16 residues. The trim removed 2 bases at V and 6 bases at J, leaving 9 bases unmatched. From germline, CDR1 is SGHRS and CDR2 YFSETQ. CDR3 DNA (partial): TGCGCCAGCAGCTTTCAGGGGGCGGTAGTAGCCGGGGAG. Its translation is CASSFQGAVVAGE. The full CDR3 reads CASSFQGAVVAGELFF.

This clone was seen at least ten times. With the read ending 3 residues before the CDR3 end, the germline J gene is used to fill in that end. J is TRBJ2-7 and V is TRBV4-1, with D hard to call. Looked up from germline, CDR1 is MGHRA and CDR2 is YSYEKL. Trimming stripped 0 bases from V and 0 bases from J, with 6 bases between. CDR3 size: 14 residues. The CDR3 reads CASSQEASSYEQYF. The CDR3 DNA, read in part, is TGCGCCAGCAGCCAAGAGGCAAGCTCCTACGAG.

In regard to this clone: The read falls 3 residues short of the CDR3 end, and the missing part is taken from the germline J gene. The rearrangement joins TRBV18 to TRBJ2-5, with 14 bases lining up with TRBD2. Germline V gives CDR1 KGHSH, CDR2 LQKENI. The CDR3 runs 17 residues. V shed 3 bases, J shed 4 bases, and the junction held 7 bases outside the gene matches. The DNA read from the CDR3 is TGTGCCAGCTCACCGCTTTCTGGGACTAGCGGGAGAGAGACC. Translation: CASSPLSGTSGRET. The whole CDR3 sequence reads CASSPLSGTSGRETQYF.

This clone came up many times. The read finishes 3 residues shy of the CDR3 end, and the germline J gene is used to complete it. The chain has TRBV4-1 and TRBJ1-5, with D tentatively TRBD1 (5 bases). CDR1 and CDR2 from the germline V gene are MGHRA and YSYEKL. V was pared by 0 bases and J by 3 bases, with 9 bases between. The CDR3 length is 15 residues. The covered CDR3 bases are TGCGCCAGCAGCCAAGATGAAGGGGTCAATCAGCCC. It specifies CASSQDEGVNQP. From start to end, the CDR3 is CASSQDEGVNQPQHF.

This clone was seen at least ten times. Coverage ceases 3 residues before the CDR3 finishes, and the germline J gene fills in the end. The chain joins TRBV5-1 to TRBJ2-2; the D is unclear. The V end lost 4 bases, the J end lost 1 base, and 2 bases lay between the germline ends. Germline V lookup: CDR1 SGHRS, CDR2 YFSETQ. CDR3 length: 12 residues. The CDR3 region is CASSRNTGELFF. The covered CDR3 bases are TGCGCCAGCAGCCGGAACACCGGGGAG.

This clone occurred many times. The CDR3 end is not reached by the read, which stops 3 residues before it; the germline J gene fills it in. This chain connects TRBV18 to TRBJ2-3; TRBD2 aligns across 7 bases. The CDR3 covers 18 residues. CDR1 and CDR2 from the germline V gene are KGHSH and LQKENI. Trimming at V came to 1 base and at J to 0 bases, leaving 10 bases not matched to a gene. This chain's CDR3 is CASSPQAGVGLSTDTQYF. CDR3 bases read: TGTGCCAGCTCACCACAGGCGGGAGTGGGATTGAGCACAGATACG.

In its sample, this clone was seen many times. The read ends 3 residues early relative to the CDR3; the germline J gene fills the gap. This chain connects TRBV2 to TRBJ2-7; D not resolved. The CDR3 has 14 amino acids. The V gene lost 6 bases and the J gene lost 0 bases, with 12 bases spanning the gap. Germline CDR1 and CDR2: SNHLY and FYNNEI. The DNA read from the CDR3 is TGTGCCAGCAGCCCCCGGCAGGCCTCCTACGAG. It codes for CASSPRQASYE. The entire CDR3 protein reads CASSPRQASYEQYF.